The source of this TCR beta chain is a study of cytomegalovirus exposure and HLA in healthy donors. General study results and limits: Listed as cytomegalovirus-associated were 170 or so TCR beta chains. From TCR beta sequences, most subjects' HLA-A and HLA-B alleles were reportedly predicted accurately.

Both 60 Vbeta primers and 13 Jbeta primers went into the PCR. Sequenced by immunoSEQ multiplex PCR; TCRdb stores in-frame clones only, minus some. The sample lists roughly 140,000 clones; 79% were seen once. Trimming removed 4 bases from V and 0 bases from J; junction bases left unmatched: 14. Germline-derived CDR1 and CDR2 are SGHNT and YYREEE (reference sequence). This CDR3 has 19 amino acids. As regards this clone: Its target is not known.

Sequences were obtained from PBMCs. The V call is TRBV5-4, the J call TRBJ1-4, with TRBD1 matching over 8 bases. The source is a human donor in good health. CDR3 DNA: TGTGCCAGCAGCAGGGGGGGGGACAGGATCGTTGCAACTAATGAAAAACTGTTTTTT. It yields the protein CASSRGGDRIVATNEKLFF.